This TCR beta chain emerged from a study of cytomegalovirus exposure and HLA in healthy donors. Note on this clone: Its target is not known.

Findings and limits, study-wide: Later work associated 16,951 TCR beta sequences with HLA alleles at 0.05 false discovery rate.

The CDR3 sequence is 18 residues long. The ends lost 5 bases at V and 6 bases at J; junction bases unmatched: 20. Per germline, CDR1 SQVTM and CDR2 ANQGSEA. It was with 60 Vbeta and 13 Jbeta primers that the PCR ran. Repertoires were generated with immunoSEQ multiplex PCR, while TCRdb's copy carries only in-frame clones and drops some. This repertoire includes some 64,000 clones. This rearrangement joins TRBV29-1 to TRBJ2-2; TRBD2 agrees at 8 bases. This TCR derives from a woman aged 30 to 39 in good health and CMV-seronegative. Sequenced input: PBMCs. As DNA, the CDR3 is TGCAGCGTTCATTATGGCCTCCCCGGGAGGGCCGAACCCGGGGAGCTGTTTTTT. Protein: CSVHYGLPGRAEPGELFF.